Sequencing of this T cell receptor beta chain was carried out in a study of blood T cells in healthy people across ages. A second PCR of 7 to 11 cycles used a sample-barcoded 5' primer and a J-beta primer mix. TCRdb redid the calling of the 5' RACE reads with MiXCR, one entry per CDR3 protein. Here the sample spans under 700,000 distinct CDR3 sequences, 20% to 30% being singletons. These data also formed part of another study, on T cells of mothers and their children. From that study: Versus unrelated pairs, overlap was slightly higher in related mother-child pairs, without reaching significance.

Sequencing used blood. The source is a boy aged 5-17 years in good health.

The DNA for the CDR3 is TGTGCCAGCCGACTAAGGACAGGGGGCTTTCAGCCCCAGCATTTT. This translates into CASRLRTGGFQPQHF. The chain employs TRBV28 and TRBJ1-5; 11 bases are a match to TRBD1. J lost 6 bases, V lost 8 bases, and 9 bases had no gene match. Per germline, CDR1 MDHEN and CDR2 SYDVKM. The CDR3 consists of 15 residues.